A selection of T cell receptor beta chains follows, all from one sample in a study of molecular identifiers for immune sequencing clone quantification. TCRdb itself ran the PCR reads through MiXCR, one entry per CDR3 protein. The repertoire holds approximately 550,000 distinct CDR3 sequences, with 25% as singletons. Sequencing input: naive CD8+ T cells from blood, with Jurkat cell RNA spiked in. These receptors were obtained from a human donor in good health. Some libraries in this study had Jurkat cell RNA spiked in. The CDR3 runs from the conserved cysteine through the conserved F or W. Each record gives: clone size, D gene, V gene, CDR3 length, J gene, CDR3 DNA, CDR3 protein. A D gene is named only where the DNA matches it firmly. Clone size, where shown, is once, few, many, or a class for clones that have expanded.

few,NA,TRBV25-1,17,TRBJ2-1,TGTGCCAGCAGTGATGAGTTTGGGACCCAAGCCTACAATGAGCAGTTCTTC,CASSDEFGTQAYNEQFF
many,NA,TRBV7-9,15,TRBJ1-5,TGTGCCAGCAGCTTAGGACACCATAGCAATCAGCCCCAGCATTTT,CASSLGHHSNQPQHF
NA,NA,TRBV28,17,TRBJ2-2,TGTGCCAGCAGTTTCATCAGGTGCACGAACCACACCGGGGAGCTGTTTTTT,CASSFIRCTNHTGELFF
many,NA,TRBV28,15,TRBJ2-7,TGTGCCAGCAGTACCAGGGGTCCGAGCTCCTACGAGCAGTACTTC,CASSTRGPSSYEQYF
many,NA,TRBV4-3,16,TRBJ2-7,TGCGCCAGCAGCCAAGACCGGGGGGCGCTTGCCTACGAGCAGTACTTC,CASSQDRGALAYEQYF
few,NA,TRBV12-3/TRBV12-4,12,TRBJ2-1,TGTGCCAGCAGTTTGCTGCACAATGAGCAGTTCTTC,CASSLLHNEQFF
NA,NA,TRBV6-5,14,TRBJ2-5,TGTGCCAGCAGTTACTGGAAGGGCACGGAGACCCAGTACTTC,CASSYWKGTETQYF
NA,TRBD2,TRBV5-1,20,TRBJ2-3,TGCGCCAGCAGCAAGGAACGGTTTGAACTAGCGGGGGGGCCTTCGGATACGCAGTATTTT,CASSKERFELAGGPSDTQYF
NA,NA,TRBV12-3/TRBV12-4,15,TRBJ2-6,TGTGCCAGCAGTTTAGGGGGTACTGGGGCCAACGTCCTGACTTTC,CASSLGGTGANVLTF
many,TRBD2,TRBV12-3/TRBV12-4,15,TRBJ2-3,TGTGCCAGCAGTTTAGAGCGGGAAAGGGCAGATACGCAGTATTTT,CASSLERERADTQYF
NA,TRBD1,TRBV19,15,TRBJ2-2,TGTGCCAGTAGAGCCGGGACAGGGGAGGCCGGGGAGCTGTTTTTT,CASRAGTGEAGELFF
NA,NA,TRBV27,16,TRBJ2-7,TGTGCCAGCAGTTCTCGTGGCGGTGTGCTCTCCTACGAGCAGTACTTC,CASSSRGGVLSYEQYF
NA,NA,TRBV28,15,TRBJ2-7,TGTGCCAGCAGCACCCGAAGGCAGTCCCCCTACGAGCAGTACTTC,CASSTRRQSPYEQYF
many,NA,TRBV12-5,14,TRBJ1-2,TGTGCTAGTGGTGACGACAGAGCTAACTATGGCTACACCTTC,CASGDDRANYGYTF
NA,NA,TRBV7-2,15,TRBJ2-1,TGTGCCAGCAGCTTAGGTTACGGGGGTTACAATGAGCAGTTCTTC,CASSLGYGGYNEQFF
many,NA,TRBV3-1,14,TRBJ1-1,TGTGCCAGCAGCCAGGGACGGATGAACACTGAAGCTTTCTTT,CASSQGRMNTEAFF
few,NA,TRBV4-1,15,TRBJ2-5,TGCGCCAGCAGCCAAGATTGGGCAGGACAAGAGACCCAGTACTTC,CASSQDWAGQETQYF
NA,NA,TRBV20-1,15,TRBJ2-5,TGCAGTGCTAGAGATATACGGGAGTCCCAAGAGACCCAGTACTTC,CSARDIRESQETQYF
many,NA,TRBV29-1,13,TRBJ2-7,TGCAGCGCCAGAACGGGGGCCACCTACGAGCAGTACTTC,CSARTGATYEQYF
few,TRBD2,TRBV5-4,15,TRBJ2-1,TGTGCCAGCAGCTTGGCGGGAGGGCGTAACAATGAGCAGTTCTTC,CASSLAGGRNNEQFF
NA,NA,TRBV6-4,14,TRBJ1-1,TGTGCCAGCAGTGAACGGGGATGGAACACTGAAGCTTTCTTT,CASSERGWNTEAFF
many,NA,TRBV7-2,16,TRBJ2-3,TGTGCCAGCAGCTTAGGGTCAGTACGGTTCACAGATACGCAGTATTTT,CASSLGSVRFTDTQYF
NA,NA,TRBV7-9,15,TRBJ1-5,TGTGCCAGCAGCTTAGGGGTCGGCAGGAGTCAGCCCCAGCATTTT,CASSLGVGRSQPQHF
many,NA,TRBV13,20,TRBJ2-5,TGTGCCAGCAGAGAGCAGGGTGTGGGCGAGGTACCTGAATATCAAGAGACCCAGTACTTC,CASREQGVGEVPEYQETQYF
NA,NA,TRBV20-1,13,TRBJ1-5,TGCAGTGCTACGGACAGTAGCAATCAGCCCCAGCATTTT,CSATDSSNQPQHF
NA,NA,TRBV15,15,TRBJ2-5,TGTGCCACCAGCAGCGATCTAGGGGGCCAAGAGACCCAGTACTTC,CATSSDLGGQETQYF
few,NA,TRBV5-4,17,TRBJ1-1,TGTGCCAGCAGCTTGGGGGTTTACAGGGTAGATGACACTGAAGCTTTCTTT,CASSLGVYRVDDTEAFF
few,TRBD2,TRBV7-3,18,TRBJ2-2,TGTGCCAGCAGCCCCGGACTAGCGGGAGATACGAACACCGGGGAGCTGTTTTTT,CASSPGLAGDTNTGELFF
few,NA,TRBV27,15,TRBJ2-7,TGTGCCAGCAGTTTATCTTTGGGGGCCCCCTACGAGCAGTACTTC,CASSLSLGAPYEQYF
many,TRBD1,TRBV7-9,15,TRBJ1-5,TGTGCCAGCAGCGGGGGGCAGGGGGCCGGTCAGCCCCAGCATTTT,CASSGGQGAGQPQHF
NA,NA,TRBV2,12,TRBJ1-3,TGTGCTACCGGAGGGCGTGAAAACACCATATATTTT,CATGGRENTIYF
few,NA,TRBV4-1,16,TRBJ2-5,TGCGCCAGCAGCCAAGCATACGCGAGCGCGGAAGAGACCCAGTACTTC,CASSQAYASAEETQYF
NA,TRBD1,TRBV6-2/TRBV6-3,16,TRBJ2-7,TGTGCCAGCAGTGCCCGACAGGGGATTTTCACCTACGAGCAGTACTTC,CASSARQGIFTYEQYF
many,TRBD1,TRBV6-5,13,TRBJ1-2,TGTGCCAGCAGTTACGGGACAGTCTATGGCTACACCTTC,CASSYGTVYGYTF
few,NA,TRBV4-3,16,TRBJ2-7,TGCGCCAGCAGCCAAGGCACCGGGTGGCTCTCCTACGAGCAGTACTTC,CASSQGTGWLSYEQYF
few,NA,TRBV9,13,TRBJ1-6,TGTGCCAGCAGCGGGGGGAACCATTCACCCCTCCACTTT,CASSGGNHSPLHF
NA,NA,TRBV11-2,10,TRBJ2-1,TGTGCCAGCGGCGGCCTTGAGCAGTTCTTC,CASGGLEQFF
NA,TRBD2,TRBV24-1,15,TRBJ2-1,TGTGCCACCAGTACCTTTGAGGGAGGGGTCGATGCGCAGTTCTTC,CATSTFEGGVDAQFF
NA,TRBD2,TRBV9,15,TRBJ2-2,TGTGCCAGCGCTTCTAGCGGGAGCAGTTTCGGGGAGCTGTTTTTT,CASASSGSSFGELFF
NA,TRBD2,TRBV19,19,TRBJ2-1,TGTGCCAGTAGTACCGGACCCTTACTAGCGGGGGCCCCGGGGGATGAGCAGTTCTTC,CASSTGPLLAGAPGDEQFF
NA,NA,TRBV4-1,17,TRBJ1-2,TGCGCCAGCAGAGCAAGGGGCAGGGAGGAAAATGACTATGGCTACACCTTC,CASRARGREENDYGYTF